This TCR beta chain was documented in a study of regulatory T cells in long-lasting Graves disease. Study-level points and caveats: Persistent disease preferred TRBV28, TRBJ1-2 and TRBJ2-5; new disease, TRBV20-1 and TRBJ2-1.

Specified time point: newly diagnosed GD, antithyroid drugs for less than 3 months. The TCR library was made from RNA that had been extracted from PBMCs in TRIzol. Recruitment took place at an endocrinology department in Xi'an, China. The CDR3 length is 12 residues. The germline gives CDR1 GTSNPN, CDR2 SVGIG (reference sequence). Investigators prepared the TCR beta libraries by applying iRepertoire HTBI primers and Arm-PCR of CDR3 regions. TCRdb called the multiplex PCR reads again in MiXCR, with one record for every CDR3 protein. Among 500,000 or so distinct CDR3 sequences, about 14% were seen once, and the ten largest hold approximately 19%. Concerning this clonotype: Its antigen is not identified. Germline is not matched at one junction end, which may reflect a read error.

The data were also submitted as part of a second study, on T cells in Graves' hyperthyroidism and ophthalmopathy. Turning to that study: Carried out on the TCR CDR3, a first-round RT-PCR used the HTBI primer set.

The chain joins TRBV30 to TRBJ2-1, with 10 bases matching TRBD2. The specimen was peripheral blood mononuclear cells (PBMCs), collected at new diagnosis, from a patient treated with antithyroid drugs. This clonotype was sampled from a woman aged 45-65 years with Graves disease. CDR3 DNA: TGTGCCTGGAGTGTACTAGCGGGAAGAATCCTCTTC. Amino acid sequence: CAWSVLAGRILF.